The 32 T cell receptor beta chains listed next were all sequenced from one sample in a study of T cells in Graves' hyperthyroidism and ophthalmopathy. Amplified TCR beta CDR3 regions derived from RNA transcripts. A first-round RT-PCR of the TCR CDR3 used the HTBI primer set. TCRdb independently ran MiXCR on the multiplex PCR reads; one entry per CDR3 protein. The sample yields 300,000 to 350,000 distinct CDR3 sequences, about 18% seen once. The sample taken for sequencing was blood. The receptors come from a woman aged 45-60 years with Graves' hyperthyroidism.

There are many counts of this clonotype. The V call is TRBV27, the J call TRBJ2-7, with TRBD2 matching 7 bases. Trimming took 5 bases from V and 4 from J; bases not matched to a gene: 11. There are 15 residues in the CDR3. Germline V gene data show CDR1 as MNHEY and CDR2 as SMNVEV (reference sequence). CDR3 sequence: CASSPTSNPSYEQYF. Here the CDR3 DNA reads TGTGCCAGCAGTCCGACTAGCAACCCTTCTTACGAGCAGTACTTC.

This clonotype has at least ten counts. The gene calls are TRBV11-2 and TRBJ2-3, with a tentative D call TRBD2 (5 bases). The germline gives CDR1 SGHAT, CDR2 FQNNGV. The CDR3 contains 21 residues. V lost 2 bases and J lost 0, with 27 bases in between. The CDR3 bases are TGTGCCAGCAGCTTAAGGGTGGAAGGCCCCCTCGGCGGGTCTAGCACAGATACGCAGTATTTT. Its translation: CASSLRVEGPLGGSSTDTQYF.

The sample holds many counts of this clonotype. The CDR3 spells CASSSPPGRNEQFF. CDR3 sequence (DNA): TGTGCCAGCAGTTCCCCCCCGGGCCGAAATGAGCAGTTCTTC. The chain combines TRBV28 with TRBJ2-1, with D uncertain. V shed 4 bases and J shed 7 bases, with 14 bases lying between them. CDR3 length equals 14 residues. CDR1 and CDR2 from the germline V gene are MDHEN and SYDVKM.

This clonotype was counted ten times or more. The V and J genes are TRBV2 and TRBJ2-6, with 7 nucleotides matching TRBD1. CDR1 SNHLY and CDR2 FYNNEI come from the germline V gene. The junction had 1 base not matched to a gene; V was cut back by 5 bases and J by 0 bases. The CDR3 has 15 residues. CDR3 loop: CASSPGGSGANVLTF. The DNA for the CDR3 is TGTGCCAGCAGTCCAGGGGGCTCTGGGGCCAACGTCCTGACTTTC.

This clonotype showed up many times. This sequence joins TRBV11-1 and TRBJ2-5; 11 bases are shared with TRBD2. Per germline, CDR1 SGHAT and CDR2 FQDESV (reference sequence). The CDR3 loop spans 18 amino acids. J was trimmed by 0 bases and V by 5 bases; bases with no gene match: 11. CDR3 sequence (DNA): TGTGCCAGCAGCGCTAGCGGGACTAGCGGAAAGTACCAAGAGACCCAGTACTTC. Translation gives CASSASGTSGKYQETQYF.

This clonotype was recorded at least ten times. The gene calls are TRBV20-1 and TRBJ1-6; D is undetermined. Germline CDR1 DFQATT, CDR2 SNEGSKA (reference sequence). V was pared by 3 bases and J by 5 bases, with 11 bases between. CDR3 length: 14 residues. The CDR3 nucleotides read TGCAGTGCTAGTGAAGGACGTAATAATTCACCCCTCCACTTT. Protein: CSASEGRNNSPLHF.

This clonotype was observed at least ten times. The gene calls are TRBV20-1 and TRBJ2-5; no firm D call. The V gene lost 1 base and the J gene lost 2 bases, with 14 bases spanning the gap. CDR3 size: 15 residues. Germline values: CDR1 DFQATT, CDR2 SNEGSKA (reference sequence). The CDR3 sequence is CSARAAGLGQETQYF. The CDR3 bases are TGCAGTGCTAGAGCGGCCGGGTTAGGGCAAGAGACCCAGTACTTC.

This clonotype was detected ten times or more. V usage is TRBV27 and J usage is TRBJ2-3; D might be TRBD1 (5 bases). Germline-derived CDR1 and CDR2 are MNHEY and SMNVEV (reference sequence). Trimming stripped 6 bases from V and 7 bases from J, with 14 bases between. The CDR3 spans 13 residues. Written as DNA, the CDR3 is TGTGCCAGCAGCTCGACAGCAACTCATACGCAGTATTTT. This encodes CASSSTATHTQYF.

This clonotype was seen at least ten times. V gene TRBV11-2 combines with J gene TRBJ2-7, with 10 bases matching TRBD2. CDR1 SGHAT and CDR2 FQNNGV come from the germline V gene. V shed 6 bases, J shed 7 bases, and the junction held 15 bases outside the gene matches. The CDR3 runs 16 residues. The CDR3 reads CASRSPAGGPRQEQYF. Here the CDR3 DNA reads TGTGCCAGCAGATCACCAGCGGGAGGGCCACGGCAAGAGCAGTACTTC.

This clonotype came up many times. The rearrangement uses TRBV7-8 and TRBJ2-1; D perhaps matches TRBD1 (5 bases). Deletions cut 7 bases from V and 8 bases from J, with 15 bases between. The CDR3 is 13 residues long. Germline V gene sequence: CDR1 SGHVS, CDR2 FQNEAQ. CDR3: CASTQGDPYEQFF. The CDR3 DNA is TGTGCCAGCACCCAGGGCGACCCATATGAGCAGTTCTTC.

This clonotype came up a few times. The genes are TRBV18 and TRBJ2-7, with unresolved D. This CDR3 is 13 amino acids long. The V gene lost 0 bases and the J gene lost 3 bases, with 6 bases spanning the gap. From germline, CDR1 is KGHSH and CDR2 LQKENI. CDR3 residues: CASSPPYSYEQYV. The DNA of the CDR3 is TGTGCCAGCTCACCACCCTACAGCTACGAGCAGTACGTC.

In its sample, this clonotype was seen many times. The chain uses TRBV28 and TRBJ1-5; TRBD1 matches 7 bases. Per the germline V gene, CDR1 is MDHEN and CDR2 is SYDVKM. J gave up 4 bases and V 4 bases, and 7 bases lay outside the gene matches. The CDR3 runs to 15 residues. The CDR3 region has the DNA TGTGCCAGCAGTTCGACAGGGTTCGGAAATCAGCCCCAGCATTTT. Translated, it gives CASSSTGFGNQPQHF.

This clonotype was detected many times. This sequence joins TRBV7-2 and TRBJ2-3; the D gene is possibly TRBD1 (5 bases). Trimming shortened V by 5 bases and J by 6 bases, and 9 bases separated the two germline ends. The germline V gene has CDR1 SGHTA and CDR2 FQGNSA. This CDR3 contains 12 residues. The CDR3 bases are TGTGCCAGCAGCCCAGGGTCGGATACGCAGTATTTT. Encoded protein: CASSPGSDTQYF.

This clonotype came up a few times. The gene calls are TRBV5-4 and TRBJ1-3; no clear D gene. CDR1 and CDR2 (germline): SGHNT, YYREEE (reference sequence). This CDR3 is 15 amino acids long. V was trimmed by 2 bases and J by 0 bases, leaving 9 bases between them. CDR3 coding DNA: TGTGCCAGCAGCTTCGGGTATGGCTCTGGAAACACCATATATTTT. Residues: CASSFGYGSGNTIYF.

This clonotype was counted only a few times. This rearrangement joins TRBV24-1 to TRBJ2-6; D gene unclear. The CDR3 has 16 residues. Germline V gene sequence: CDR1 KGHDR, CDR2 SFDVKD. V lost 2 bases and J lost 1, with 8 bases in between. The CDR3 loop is CATSDSGASGANVLTF. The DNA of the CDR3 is TGTGCCACCAGTGATTCAGGAGCATCTGGGGCCAACGTCCTGACTTTC.

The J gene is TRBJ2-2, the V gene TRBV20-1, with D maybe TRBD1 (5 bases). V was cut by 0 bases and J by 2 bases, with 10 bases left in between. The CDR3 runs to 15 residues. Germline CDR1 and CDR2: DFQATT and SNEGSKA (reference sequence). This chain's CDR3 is CSARDLTANTGELFF. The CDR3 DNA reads TGCAGTGCTAGAGATCTGACAGCTAACACCGGGGAGCTGTTTTTT.

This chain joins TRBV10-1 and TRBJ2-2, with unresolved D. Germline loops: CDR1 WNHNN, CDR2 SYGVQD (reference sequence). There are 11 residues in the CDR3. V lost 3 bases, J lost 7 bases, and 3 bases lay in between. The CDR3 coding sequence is TGCGCCAGCAGTGATGGCGGGGAGCTGTTTTTT. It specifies CASSDGGELFF.

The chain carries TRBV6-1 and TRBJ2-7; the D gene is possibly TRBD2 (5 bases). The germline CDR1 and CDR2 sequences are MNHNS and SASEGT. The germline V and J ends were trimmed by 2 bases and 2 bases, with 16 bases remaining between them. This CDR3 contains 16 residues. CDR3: CASSEPGFAETYEQYF. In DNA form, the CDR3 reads TGTGCCAGCAGTGAACCGGGATTCGCCGAAACCTACGAGCAGTACTTC.

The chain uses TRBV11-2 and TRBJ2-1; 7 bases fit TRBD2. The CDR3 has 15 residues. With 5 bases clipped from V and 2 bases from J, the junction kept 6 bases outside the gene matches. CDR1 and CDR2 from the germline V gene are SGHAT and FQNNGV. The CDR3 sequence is CASSLQSGTYNEQFF. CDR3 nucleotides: TGTGCCAGCAGCCTACAGAGCGGGACCTACAATGAGCAGTTCTTC.

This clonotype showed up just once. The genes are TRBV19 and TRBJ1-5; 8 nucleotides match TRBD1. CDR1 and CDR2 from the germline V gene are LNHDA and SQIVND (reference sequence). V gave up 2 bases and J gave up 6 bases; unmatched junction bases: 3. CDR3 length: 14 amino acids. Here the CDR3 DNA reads TGTGCCAGTAGTATACAGGGGGCCGGTCAGCCCCAGCATTTT. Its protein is CASSIQGAGQPQHF. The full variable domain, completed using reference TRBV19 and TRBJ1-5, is DGGITQSPKYLFRKEGQNVTLSCEQNLNHDAMYWYRQDPGQGLRLIYYSQIVNDFQKGDIAEGYSVSREKKESFPLTVTSAQKNPTAFYLCASSIQGAGQPQHFGDGTRLSIL.

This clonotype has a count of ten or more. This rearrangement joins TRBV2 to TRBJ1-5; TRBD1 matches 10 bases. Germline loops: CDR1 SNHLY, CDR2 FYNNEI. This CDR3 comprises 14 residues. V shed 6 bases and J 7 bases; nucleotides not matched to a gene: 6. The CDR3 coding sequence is TGTGCCAGCAGGGAGACAGGGGGCTGGCAGCCCCAGCATTTT. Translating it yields CASRETGGWQPQHF.

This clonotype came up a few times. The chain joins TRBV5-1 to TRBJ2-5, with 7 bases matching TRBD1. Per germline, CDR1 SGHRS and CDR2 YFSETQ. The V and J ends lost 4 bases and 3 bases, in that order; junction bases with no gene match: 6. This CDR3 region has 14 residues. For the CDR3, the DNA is TGCGCCAGCAGCCCCGGACAGGCGGAAGAGACCCAGTACTTC. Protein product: CASSPGQAEETQYF.

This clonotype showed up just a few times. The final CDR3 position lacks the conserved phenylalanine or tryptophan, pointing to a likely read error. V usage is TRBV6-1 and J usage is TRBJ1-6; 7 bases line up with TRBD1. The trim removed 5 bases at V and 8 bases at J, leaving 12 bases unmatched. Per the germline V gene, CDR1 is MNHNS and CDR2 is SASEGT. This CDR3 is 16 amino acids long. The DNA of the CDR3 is TGTGCCAGCAGTCTTCGGGACAGACAGCTCCATTCACCCCTCCACCTT. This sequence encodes CASSLRDRQLHSPLHL.

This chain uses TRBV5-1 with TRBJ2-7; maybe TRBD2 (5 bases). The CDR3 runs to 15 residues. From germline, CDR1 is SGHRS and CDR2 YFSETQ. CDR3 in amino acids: CASNLIGESLVEQYV. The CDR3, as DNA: TGCGCCAGCAACTTGATCGGGGAATCGCTCGTCGAGCAGTACGTC.

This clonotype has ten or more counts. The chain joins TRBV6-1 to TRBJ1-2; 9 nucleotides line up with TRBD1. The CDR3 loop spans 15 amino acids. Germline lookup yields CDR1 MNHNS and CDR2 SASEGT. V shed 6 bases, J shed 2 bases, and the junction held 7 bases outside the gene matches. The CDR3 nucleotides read TGTGCCAGCAGACAAACCGGGACAGGGAACTATGGCTACACCTTC. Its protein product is CASRQTGTGNYGYTF.

The CDR3 DNA follows: TGTGCCAGCAGCTTAGGGCTAGGGGCCTACGAGCAGTACGTC. The encoded protein is CASSLGLGAYEQYV. J is TRBJ2-7 and V is TRBV5-6; TRBD1 might be the D (5 bases). CDR3 length: 14 residues. Per germline, CDR1 SGHDT and CDR2 YYEEEE. The ends were cut back, 2 bases at V and 2 bases at J, with 11 bases in the middle.

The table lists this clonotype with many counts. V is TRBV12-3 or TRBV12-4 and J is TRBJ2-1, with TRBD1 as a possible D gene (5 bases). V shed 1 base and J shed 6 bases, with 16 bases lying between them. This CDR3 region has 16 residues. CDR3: CASSLVKGIGVNEQFF. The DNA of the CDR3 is TGTGCCAGCAGTTTAGTTAAGGGGATAGGGGTCAATGAGCAGTTCTTC.

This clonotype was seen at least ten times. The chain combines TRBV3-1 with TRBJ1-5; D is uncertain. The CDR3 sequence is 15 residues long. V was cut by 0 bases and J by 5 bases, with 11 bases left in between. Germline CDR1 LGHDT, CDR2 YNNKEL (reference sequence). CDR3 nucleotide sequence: TGTGCCAGCAGCCAAGAGGTGGGGAGGGATCAGCCCCAGCATTTT. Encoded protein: CASSQEVGRDQPQHF.

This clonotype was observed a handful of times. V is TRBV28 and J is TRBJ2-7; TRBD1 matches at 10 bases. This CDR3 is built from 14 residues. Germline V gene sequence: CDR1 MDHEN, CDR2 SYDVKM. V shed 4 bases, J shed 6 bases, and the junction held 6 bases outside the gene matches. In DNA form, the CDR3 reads TGTGCCAGCAGTTCCGGGACAGGGGTTTTCGAGCAGTACGTC. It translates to CASSSGTGVFEQYV.

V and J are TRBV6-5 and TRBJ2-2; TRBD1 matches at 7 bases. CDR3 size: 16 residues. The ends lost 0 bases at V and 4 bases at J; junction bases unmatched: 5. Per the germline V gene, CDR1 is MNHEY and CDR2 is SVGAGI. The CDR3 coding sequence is TGTGCCAGCAGTTACTCGACAGGGATCGGCACCGGGGAGCTGTTTTTT. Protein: CASSYSTGIGTGELFF.

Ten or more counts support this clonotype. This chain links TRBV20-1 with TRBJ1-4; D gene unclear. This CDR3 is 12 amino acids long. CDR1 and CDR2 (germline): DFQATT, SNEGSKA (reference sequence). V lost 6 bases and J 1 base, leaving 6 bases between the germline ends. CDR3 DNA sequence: TGCAGTGCAACTTTAACTAATGAAAAACTGTTTTTT. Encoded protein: CSATLTNEKLFF.

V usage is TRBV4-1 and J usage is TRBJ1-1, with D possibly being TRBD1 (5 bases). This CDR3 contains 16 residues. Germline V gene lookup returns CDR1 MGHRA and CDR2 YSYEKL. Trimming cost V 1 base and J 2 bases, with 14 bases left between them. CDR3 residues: CASSQVGRGKNTEAFF. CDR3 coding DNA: TGCGCCAGCAGCCAAGTAGGACGGGGGAAAAACACTGAAGCTTTCTTT.